The entry below describes one T cell receptor beta chain. Antigen unknown. Other nucleotide sequences in the sample specify the same CDR3. These data originate in a study of cytomegalovirus exposure and HLA in healthy donors. Study findings and constraints: More than 15,000 TCR beta sequences were associated with HLA alleles at 0.05 false discovery rate in a later analysis. Immune exposure information comprised only CMV serostatus.

Germline V CDR1 and CDR2: SEHNR, FQNEAQ (reference sequence). This CDR3 is built from 14 residues. The V end lost 6 bases, the J end lost 4 bases, and 15 bases lay between the germline ends. A multiplex PCR was run with 60 Vbeta primers and 13 Jbeta primers. The table came from immunoSEQ multiplex PCR; TCRdb's copy has only in-frame clones and leaves some out. Among roughly 150,000 clones listed, roughly 88% were seen once. The sequence was collected from a woman aged 18-29 years in good health and CMV-seronegative. The rearrangement links TRBV7-9 to TRBJ1-1; D is undetermined. Material: PBMCs. The CDR3 coding sequence is TGTGCCAGCAGTGAAAGCCTCACCGGCACTGAAGCTTTCTTT. Translated: CASSESLTGTEAFF.